The 28 T cell receptor beta chains in this list originate from one sample, sequenced in a study of shared clonotypes between healthy human individuals (dated by TCRdb to 2018 to 2020). Library construction relied on the immunoSEQ multiplex PCR assay. TCRdb stores this immuneACCESS table with in-frame sequences only. Part of the clones is absent; in the studies checked, under half of the shortfall reflects unresolved V genes, and no reason is known for the rest. The sample includes about 1.5 million clones, with 95% to 99% observed a single time. The ten biggest clones cover 0.45% of the sample. Specimen: naive CD4+ T cells sorted from blood. In the paper's terms, the cell subset or site label means: CD45RA+ positively selected. These receptors originate from a man younger than 40 in good health.

The J gene is TRBJ1-3, the V gene TRBV9; D unclear. V was trimmed by 3 bases and J by 0 bases, leaving 13 bases between them. The CDR3 runs 16 residues. CDR1 and CDR2 from the germline V gene are SGDLS and YYNGEE. The CDR3 coding sequence is TGTGCCAGCAGCGCCACGGCTCGGTACTCTGGAAACACCATATATTTT. Protein sequence: CASSATARYSGNTIYF.

The chain recombines TRBV4-3 with TRBJ2-3; 7 bases map to TRBD2. Germline CDR1 reads LGHNA; CDR2 reads YSLEER. This CDR3 has 17 residues. Losses at the gene ends were 5 bases for V and 5 bases for J; bases not matched to a gene: 16. CDR3 in DNA: TGCGCCAGCAGCGCAAGCTTAGCGGGTCTAACAGGAGATACGCAGTATTTT. It is translated as CASSASLAGLTGDTQYF.

The chain employs TRBV10-3 and TRBJ2-1; D is undetermined. Germline lookup yields CDR1 ENHRY and CDR2 SYGVKD. V was clipped by 1 base and J by 12 bases, with 10 bases between them. CDR3 size: 12 residues. The CDR3 here is CAISELDGVQFF. CDR3 sequence (DNA): TGTGCCATCAGTGAGTTGGACGGCGTGCAGTTCTTC.

The J gene is TRBJ1-3, the V gene TRBV27; 8 bases match TRBD1. The V and J ends lost 5 bases and 10 bases, in that order; junction bases with no gene match: 10. Germline CDR1 reads MNHEY; CDR2 reads SMNVEV (reference sequence). CDR3 size: 14 residues. CDR3: CASSRQDRAGTIYF. Written as DNA, the CDR3 is TGTGCCAGCAGTCGCCAGGACAGGGCGGGTACCATATATTTT.

With respect to this clone: The sample carries other DNA sequences with the same CDR3. This chain links TRBV6-1 with TRBJ2-3, with 11 bases fitting TRBD2. The J segment lost 5 bases and the V segment lost 4 bases, leaving 2 bases of the junction unmatched. CDR1 MNHNS and CDR2 SASEGT come from the germline V gene. The CDR3 is 14 residues long. CDR3: CASSGTSGRDTQYF. CDR3 DNA sequence: TGTGCCAGCAGTGGTACTAGCGGGAGAGATACGCAGTATTTT.

CDR3 nucleotide sequence: TGTGCCAGCAGCCCCAGTAGGGCGGGAGGTTGGGGGGAGCAGTACTTC. Translation: CASSPSRAGGWGEQYF. V gene TRBV5-4 combines with J gene TRBJ2-7; 8 positions match TRBD2. This CDR3 contains 16 residues. Germline CDR1 SGHNT, CDR2 YYREEE (reference sequence). V shed 4 bases and J 7 bases; nucleotides not matched to a gene: 16.

The chain combines TRBV6-6 with TRBJ2-5; 7 bases are a match to TRBD1. Germline CDR1 is MNHNY and CDR2 is SVGAGI (reference sequence). J was trimmed by 5 bases and V by 6 bases; bases with no gene match: 6. CDR3 length equals 13 residues. The CDR3 loop is CASRPTGKETQYF. The CDR3, as DNA: TGTGCCAGCAGGCCGACAGGGAAGGAGACCCAGTACTTC.

Notes on this clone: The same CDR3 can be traced to other DNA sequences in this sample. CDR3 amino acids: CASSMGTVTDTQYF. The CDR3 DNA sequence: TGTGCCAGTAGTATGGGGACAGTCACAGATACGCAGTATTTT. The V call is TRBV19, the J call TRBJ2-3; 7 bases are shared with TRBD1. After removal of 3 bases from V and 2 bases from J, the junction contained 2 bases not matched to a gene. The CDR3 length is 14 residues. Germline V gene data show CDR1 as LNHDA and CDR2 as SQIVND (reference sequence).

The chain combines TRBV7-6 with TRBJ1-3; D possibly corresponds to TRBD1 (5 bases). Trimming left V 5 bases short and J 0 bases short, with 14 bases between. Germline V gene data show CDR1 as SGHVS and CDR2 as FNYEAQ. CDR3 size: 16 residues. Here the CDR3 reads CASSRTTALSGNTIYF. CDR3 coding DNA: TGTGCCAGCAGCCGAACGACAGCGCTCTCTGGAAACACCATATATTTT.

The chain has TRBV9 and TRBJ2-5, with D possibly being TRBD2 (6 bases). With 4 bases removed from V and 1 base from J, the gap between germline ends came to 14 bases. Germline V CDR1 and CDR2: SGDLS, YYNGEE. The CDR3 spans 15 residues. The CDR3 DNA reads as TGTGCCAGCAGCCGACTAGATTTTTCCCAAGAGACCCAGTACTTC. As protein: CASSRLDFSQETQYF.

The CDR3 region has the DNA TGTGCCAGTAGTACCCTTGGGCAGAACACTGAAGCTTTCTTT. This codes for CASSTLGQNTEAFF. The chain joins TRBV19 to TRBJ1-1; D is undetermined. This CDR3 has 14 amino acids. Germline V gene sequence: CDR1 LNHDA, CDR2 SQIVND (reference sequence). Between the trimmed V and J ends, which lost 4 bases and 1 base, there was a span of 10 bases.

The rearrangement joins TRBV7-9 to TRBJ1-3; 8 nucleotides match TRBD1. This CDR3 contains 19 residues. CDR1 SEHNR and CDR2 FQNEAQ come from the germline V gene (reference sequence). The V segment lost 5 bases and the J segment 0 bases; nucleotides outside the gene matches: 15. CDR3 DNA sequence: TGTGCCAGCAGCGGCCGCGACAGGGGCCTACTCTACTCTGGAAACACCATATATTTT. It yields the protein CASSGRDRGLLYSGNTIYF. The full variable domain, with the rest looked up from reference TRBV7-9 and TRBJ1-3, is DTGVSQNPRHKITKRGQNVTFRCDPISEHNRLYWYRQTLGQGPEFLTYFQNEAQLEKSRLLSDRFSAERPKGSFSTLEIQRTEQGDSAMYLCASSGRDRGLLYSGNTIYFGEGSWLTVV.

The chain joins TRBV4-3 to TRBJ2-3, with TRBD2 identical over 14 bases. V lost 1 base to trimming and J lost 3 bases; unmatched junction nucleotides: 6. Germline V gene lookup returns CDR1 LGHNA and CDR2 YSLEER. The CDR3 covers 18 residues. The chain's CDR3 is CASSQGLAGGPWTDTQYF. The CDR3 coding sequence is TGCGCCAGCAGCCAAGGACTAGCGGGAGGGCCGTGGACAGATACGCAGTATTTT.

The gene calls are TRBV5-1 and TRBJ2-3; 7 nucleotides agree with TRBD2. V lost 0 bases and J lost 2; bases outside the gene matches: 3. The CDR3 is made up of 15 amino acids. Germline V gives CDR1 SGHRS, CDR2 YFSETQ. The CDR3 sequence is CASSLGAGITDTQYF. In DNA, the CDR3 is TGCGCCAGCAGCTTGGGAGCGGGGATCACAGATACGCAGTATTTT.

A few counts support this clone. The chain employs TRBV6-5 and TRBJ1-2; TRBD1 is a possible D gene (6 bases). The CDR3 is 14 residues long. Germline lookup yields CDR1 MNHEY and CDR2 SVGAGI. The germline V and J ends were trimmed by 5 bases and 8 bases, with 18 bases remaining between them. In DNA, the CDR3 is TGTGCCAGCAGTACCCAACAGGGAATTACGGGCTACACCTTC. Translating gives CASSTQQGITGYTF.

The CDR3 reads CASNLEASYNEQFF. In DNA, the CDR3 is TGTGCCAGCAATTTGGAGGCCTCCTACAATGAGCAGTTCTTC. The chain combines TRBV6-1 with TRBJ2-1, with a tentative D call TRBD2 (5 bases). Germline V lookup: CDR1 MNHNS, CDR2 SASEGT. Trimming removed 7 bases from V and 0 bases from J, with 10 bases in between. The CDR3 runs to 14 residues.

V and J are TRBV28 and TRBJ2-7; D not resolved. The CDR3 consists of 16 residues. V was clipped by 5 bases and J by 7 bases, with 24 bases between them. Per the germline V gene, CDR1 is MDHEN and CDR2 is SYDVKM. The CDR3 sequence: CASSERGVLPFEEQYF. The CDR3 DNA is TGTGCCAGCAGTGAAAGAGGTGTACTCCCATTTGAGGAGCAGTACTTC.

Only one count was recorded for this clone. The chain recombines TRBV19 with TRBJ1-4; the D is unclear. Per germline, CDR1 LNHDA and CDR2 SQIVND (reference sequence). The CDR3 is made up of 15 amino acids. V was shortened by 0 bases and J by 12 bases, with 17 bases between the two germline ends. The DNA for the CDR3 is TGTGCCAGTAGTATAGATGGCGTCAGCTGGGCCCAACTGTTTTTT. It specifies CASSIDGVSWAQLFF.

This chain links TRBV5-1 with TRBJ2-1, with D maybe TRBD1 (5 bases). The CDR3 spans 13 residues. CDR1 and CDR2 from the germline V gene are SGHRS and YFSETQ. V was clipped by 2 bases and J by 6 bases, with 9 bases between them. As DNA, the CDR3 is TGCGCCAGCAGCTTCTCAGGGATCAATGAGCAGTTCTTC. Translating it yields CASSFSGINEQFF.

CDR3 in DNA: TGCGCCAGCGACCCGACATGGGGAGGGCCTCTATACGAGCAGTACTTC. This encodes CASDPTWGGPLYEQYF. V and J are TRBV4-3 and TRBJ2-7; 7 nucleotides line up with TRBD2. Germline values: CDR1 LGHNA, CDR2 YSLEER. The junction had 17 bases not matched to a gene; V was cut back by 8 bases and J by 4 bases. This CDR3 is 16 amino acids long.

The rearrangement joins TRBV9 to TRBJ1-2; no firm D call. Germline V CDR1 and CDR2: SGDLS, YYNGEE. CDR3 size: 14 residues. V was trimmed by 1 base and J by 8 bases, leaving 15 bases between them. Written as DNA, the CDR3 is TGTGCCAGCAGCGTAACCACAGAGGCGGGGGGCTACACCTTC. Translation gives CASSVTTEAGGYTF. Drawing the rest from reference TRBV9 and TRBJ1-2, the complete variable domain is DSGVTQTPKHLITATGQRVTLRCSPRSGDLSVYWYQQSLDQGLQFLIQYYNGEERAKGNILERFSAQQFPDLHSELNLSSLELGDSALYFCASSVTTEAGGYTFGSGTRLTVV.

The chain combines TRBV9 with TRBJ2-1, with TRBD1 matching over 9 bases. V was clipped by 3 bases and J by 5 bases; unmatched bases: 3. This CDR3 region has 14 residues. CDR1 SGDLS and CDR2 YYNGEE come from the germline V gene. The CDR3: CASSGRDRDNEQFF. CDR3 nucleotide sequence: TGTGCCAGCAGCGGCCGGGACAGGGACAATGAGCAGTTCTTC.

Details on this clone: Different DNA sequences within this sample yield the same CDR3. CDR3 nucleotides: TGTGCCAGCAGCCCGCGGGACAGGTACCAAGAGACCCAGTACTTC. The encoded protein is CASSPRDRYQETQYF. The chain carries TRBV5-4 and TRBJ2-5, with 8 positions matching TRBD1. The junction had 5 bases not matched to a gene; V was cut back by 4 bases and J by 0 bases. The CDR3 spans 15 residues. Germline CDR1 SGHNT, CDR2 YYREEE (reference sequence).

The chain employs TRBV19 and TRBJ2-3, with 7 bases matching TRBD1. Germline V gene lookup returns CDR1 LNHDA and CDR2 SQIVND (reference sequence). V was clipped by 3 bases and J by 2 bases; unmatched bases: 2. The CDR3 is made up of 14 amino acids. The CDR3 nucleotides are TGTGCCAGTAGTATGGGACAGAACACAGATACGCAGTATTTT. Its protein is CASSMGQNTDTQYF.

This chain links TRBV4-3 with TRBJ2-2, with 12 bases lining up with TRBD1. CDR1 is LGHNA and CDR2 is YSLEER in the germline V gene. V lost 6 bases and J lost 7; bases outside the gene matches: 6. The CDR3 spans 15 residues. DNA of the CDR3: TGCGCCAGCAGTCCGGGACAGGGGGCTGGCGGGGAGCTGTTTTTT. It specifies CASSPGQGAGGELFF.

This clone is a singleton in its sample. The same CDR3 also results from other DNA sequences found in this sample. V and J are TRBV28 and TRBJ2-7; TRBD2 is a possible D gene (5 bases). The CDR3 has 15 residues. Germline CDR1 MDHEN, CDR2 SYDVKM. V was shortened by 5 bases and J by 1 base, with 15 bases between the two germline ends. The CDR3 loop reads CASSLSGPGSYEQYF. The CDR3 region has the DNA TGTGCCAGCAGTCTGAGCGGACCCGGTTCCTACGAGCAGTACTTC.

The genes are TRBV7-8 and TRBJ2-7; D is perhaps TRBD2 (5 bases). The ends were cut back, 6 bases at V and 5 bases at J, with 11 bases in the middle. The CDR3 length is 12 residues. Germline CDR1 is SGHVS and CDR2 is FQNEAQ. CDR3 in amino acids: CASSQHGDEQYF. The CDR3 DNA reads as TGTGCCAGCAGTCAACACGGGGACGAGCAGTACTTC.

V gene TRBV27 combines with J gene TRBJ2-3; 7 nucleotides agree with TRBD2. J was trimmed by 4 bases and V by 0 bases; bases with no gene match: 13. Per the germline V gene, CDR1 is MNHEY and CDR2 is SMNVEV (reference sequence). The CDR3 runs to 18 residues. This CDR3 reads CASSLSGRLALPSDTQYF. The DNA for the CDR3 is TGTGCCAGCAGTTTATCGGGGCGACTAGCCCTCCCATCAGATACGCAGTATTTT.